Listed here is a single T cell receptor (beta chain). This CDR3 contains 17 residues. The V and J ends lost 3 bases and 0 bases respectively, with 16 bases between them. Germline CDR1 KGHSH, CDR2 LQKENI. The data were taken from a study of T cell changes during pregnancy in multiple sclerosis. Sequencing used immunoSEQ multiplex PCR; TCRdb keeps in-frame clones, though not all of them. This sample yields tens of thousands of clones, of which roughly 93% are seen a single time; around 4.3% belongs to the top ten. The receptor's source is a female donor in good health, enrolled as a control in a pregnancy study. The rearrangement links TRBV18 to TRBJ2-3, with D maybe TRBD2 (6 bases). The sequences come from peripheral blood, collected in the second trimester of pregnancy. CDR3 in amino acids: CASSPYSGVLSTDTQYF. CDR3 bases: TGTGCCAGCTCACCGTATAGCGGAGTTCTTAGCACAGATACGCAGTATTTT.